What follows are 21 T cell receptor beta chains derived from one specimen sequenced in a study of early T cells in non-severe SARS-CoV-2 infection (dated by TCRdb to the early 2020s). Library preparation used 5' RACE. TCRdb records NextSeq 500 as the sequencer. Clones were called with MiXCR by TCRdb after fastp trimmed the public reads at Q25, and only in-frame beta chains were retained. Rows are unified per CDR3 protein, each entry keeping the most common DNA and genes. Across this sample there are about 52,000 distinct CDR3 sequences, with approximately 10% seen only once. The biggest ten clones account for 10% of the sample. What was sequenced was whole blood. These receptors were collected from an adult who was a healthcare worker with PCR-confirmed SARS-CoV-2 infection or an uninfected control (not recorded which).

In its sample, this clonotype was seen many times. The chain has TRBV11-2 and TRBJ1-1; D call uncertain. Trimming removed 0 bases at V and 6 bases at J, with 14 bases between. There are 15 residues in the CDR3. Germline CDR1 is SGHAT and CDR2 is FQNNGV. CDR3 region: CASSLEGSPWAEAFF. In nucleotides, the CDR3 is TGTGCCAGCAGCTTAGAGGGCAGTCCCTGGGCTGAAGCTTTCTTT.

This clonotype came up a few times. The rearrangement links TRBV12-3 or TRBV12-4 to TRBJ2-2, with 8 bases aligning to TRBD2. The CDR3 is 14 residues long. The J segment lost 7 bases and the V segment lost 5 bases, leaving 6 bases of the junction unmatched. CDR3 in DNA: TGTGCCAGCAGTAGTAGCGGGACTGGCGGGGAGCTGTTTTTT. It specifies CASSSSGTGGELFF.

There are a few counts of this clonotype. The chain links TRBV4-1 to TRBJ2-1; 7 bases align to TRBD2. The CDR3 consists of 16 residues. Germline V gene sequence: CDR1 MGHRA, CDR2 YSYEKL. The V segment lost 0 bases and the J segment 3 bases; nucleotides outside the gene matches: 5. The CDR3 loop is CASSQDASGDYNEQFF. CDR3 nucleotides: TGCGCCAGCAGCCAAGATGCTAGCGGAGACTACAATGAGCAGTTCTTC.

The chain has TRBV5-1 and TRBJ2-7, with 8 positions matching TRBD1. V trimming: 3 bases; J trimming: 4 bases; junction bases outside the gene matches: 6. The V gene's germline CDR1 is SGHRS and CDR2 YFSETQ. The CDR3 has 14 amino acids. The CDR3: CASSSTGAAYEQYF. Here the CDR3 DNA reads TGCGCCAGCAGCTCGACAGGGGCAGCATACGAGCAGTACTTC.

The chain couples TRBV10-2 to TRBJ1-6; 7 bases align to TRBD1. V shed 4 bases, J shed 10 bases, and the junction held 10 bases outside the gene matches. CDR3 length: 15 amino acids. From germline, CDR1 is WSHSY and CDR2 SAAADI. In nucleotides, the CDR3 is TGCGCCAGCAGTGCCCCGGGACAGAAGACATCACCCCTCCACTTT. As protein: CASSAPGQKTSPLHF.

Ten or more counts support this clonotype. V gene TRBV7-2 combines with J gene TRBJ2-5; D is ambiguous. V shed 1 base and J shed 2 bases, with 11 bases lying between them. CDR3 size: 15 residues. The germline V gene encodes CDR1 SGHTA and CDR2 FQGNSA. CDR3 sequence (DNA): TGTGCCAGCAGCTTAGGCCAGGCGGTTCAAGAGACCCAGTACTTC. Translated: CASSLGQAVQETQYF.

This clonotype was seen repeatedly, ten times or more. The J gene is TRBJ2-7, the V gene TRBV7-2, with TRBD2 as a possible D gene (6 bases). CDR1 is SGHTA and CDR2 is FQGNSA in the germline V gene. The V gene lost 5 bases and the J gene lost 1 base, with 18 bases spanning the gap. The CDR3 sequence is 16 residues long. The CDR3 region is CASSIPSGTLSYEQYF. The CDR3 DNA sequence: TGTGCCAGCAGCATACCCTCCGGGACTCTATCCTACGAGCAGTACTTC.

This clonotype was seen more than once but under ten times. The CDR3 region has the DNA TGTGCCAGCAGCTGGACAGGGGGGGGCACAGATACGCAGTATTTT. Encoded protein: CASSWTGGGTDTQYF. The rearrangement uses TRBV2 and TRBJ2-3; TRBD1 matches at 10 bases. V lost 6 bases, J lost 1 base, and 4 bases stayed unmatched. Germline loops: CDR1 SNHLY, CDR2 FYNNEI. The CDR3 contains 15 residues.

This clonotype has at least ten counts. The CDR3 here is CSVATGSGETQYF. In DNA form, the CDR3 reads TGCAGCGTTGCGACAGGGTCTGGAGAGACCCAGTACTTC. V usage is TRBV29-1 and J usage is TRBJ2-5; 7 bases match TRBD1. Per germline, CDR1 SQVTM and CDR2 ANQGSEA. The CDR3 loop spans 13 amino acids. J lost 4 bases, V lost 4 bases, and 6 bases had no gene match.

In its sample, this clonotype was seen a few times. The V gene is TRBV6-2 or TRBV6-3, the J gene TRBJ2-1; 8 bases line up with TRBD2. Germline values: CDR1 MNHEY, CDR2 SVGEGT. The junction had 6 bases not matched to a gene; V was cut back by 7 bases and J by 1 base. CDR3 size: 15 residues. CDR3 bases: TGTGCCAGCATCCCGGCTAGCGGGTCCTACAATGAGCAGTTCTTC. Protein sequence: CASIPASGSYNEQFF.

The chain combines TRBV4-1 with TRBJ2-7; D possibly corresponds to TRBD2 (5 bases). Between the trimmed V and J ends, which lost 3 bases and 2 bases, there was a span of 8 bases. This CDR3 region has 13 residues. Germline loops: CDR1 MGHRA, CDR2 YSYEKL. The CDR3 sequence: CASSHSGTYEQYF. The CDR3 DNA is TGCGCCAGCAGCCATTCCGGGACCTACGAGCAGTACTTC.

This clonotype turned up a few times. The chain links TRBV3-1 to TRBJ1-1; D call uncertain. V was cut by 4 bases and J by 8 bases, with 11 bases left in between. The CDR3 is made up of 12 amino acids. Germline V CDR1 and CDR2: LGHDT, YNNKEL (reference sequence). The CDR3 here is CASSLLGREAFF. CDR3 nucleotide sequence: TGTGCCAGCAGCCTGCTGGGGAGAGAAGCTTTCTTT.

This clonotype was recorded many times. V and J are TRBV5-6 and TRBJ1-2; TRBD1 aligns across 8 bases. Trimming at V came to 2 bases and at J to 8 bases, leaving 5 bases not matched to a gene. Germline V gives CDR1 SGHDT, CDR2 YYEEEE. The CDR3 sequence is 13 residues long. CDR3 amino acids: CASSFWTGTGYTF. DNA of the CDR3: TGTGCCAGCAGCTTCTGGACAGGGACCGGCTACACCTTC.

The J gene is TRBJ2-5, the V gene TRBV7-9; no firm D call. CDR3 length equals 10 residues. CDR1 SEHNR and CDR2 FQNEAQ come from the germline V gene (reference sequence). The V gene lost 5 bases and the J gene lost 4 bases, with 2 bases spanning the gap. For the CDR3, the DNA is TGTGCCAGCAGCATAGAGACCCAGTACTTC. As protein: CASSIETQYF.

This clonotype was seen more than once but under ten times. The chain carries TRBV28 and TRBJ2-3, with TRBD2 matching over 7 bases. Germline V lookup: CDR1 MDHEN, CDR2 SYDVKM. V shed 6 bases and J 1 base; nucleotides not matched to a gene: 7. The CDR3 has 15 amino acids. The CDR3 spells CASSGRSYGTDTQYF. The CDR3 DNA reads TGTGCCAGCAGCGGGAGGAGTTACGGCACAGATACGCAGTATTTT. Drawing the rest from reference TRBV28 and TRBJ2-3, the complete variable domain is DVKVTQSSRYLVKRTGEKVFLECVQDMDHENMFWYRQDPGLGLRLIYFSYDVKMKEKGDIPEGYSVSREKKERFSLILESASTNQTSMYLCASSGRSYGTDTQYFGPGTRLTVL.

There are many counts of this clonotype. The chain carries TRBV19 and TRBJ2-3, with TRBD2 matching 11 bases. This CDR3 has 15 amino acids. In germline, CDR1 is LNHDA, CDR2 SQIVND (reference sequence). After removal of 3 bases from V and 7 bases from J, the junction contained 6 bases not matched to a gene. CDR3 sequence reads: CASSMLASGGNTQYF. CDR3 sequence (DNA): TGTGCCAGTAGTATGCTCGCTAGCGGGGGGAATACGCAGTATTTT.

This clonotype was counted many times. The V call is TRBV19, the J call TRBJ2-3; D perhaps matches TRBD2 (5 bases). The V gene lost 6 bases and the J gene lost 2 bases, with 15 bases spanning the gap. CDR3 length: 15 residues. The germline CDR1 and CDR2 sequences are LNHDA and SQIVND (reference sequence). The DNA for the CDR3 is TGTGCCAGTAGCACATTTGCGGGTAACACAGATACGCAGTATTTT. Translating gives CASSTFAGNTDTQYF.

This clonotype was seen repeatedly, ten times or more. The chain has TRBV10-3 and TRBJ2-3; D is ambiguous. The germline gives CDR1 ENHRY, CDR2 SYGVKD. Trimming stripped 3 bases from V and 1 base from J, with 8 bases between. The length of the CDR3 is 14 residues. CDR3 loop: CAISEVTRTDTQYF. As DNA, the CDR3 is TGTGCCATCAGTGAAGTCACCCGCACAGATACGCAGTATTTT.

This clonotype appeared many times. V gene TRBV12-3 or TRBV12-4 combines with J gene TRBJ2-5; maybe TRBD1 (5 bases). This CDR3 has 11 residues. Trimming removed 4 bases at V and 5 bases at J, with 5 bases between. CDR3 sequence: CASSYRETQYF. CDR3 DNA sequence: TGTGCCAGCAGTTACAGGGAGACCCAGTACTTC.

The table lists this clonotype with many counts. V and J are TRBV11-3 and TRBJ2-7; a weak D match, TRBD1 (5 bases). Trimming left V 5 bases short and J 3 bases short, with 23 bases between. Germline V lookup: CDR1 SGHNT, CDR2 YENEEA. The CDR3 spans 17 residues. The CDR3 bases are TGTGCCAGCAGCCTAACCCCTACGCAGGGCGACCACTACGAGCAGTACTTC. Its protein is CASSLTPTQGDHYEQYF.

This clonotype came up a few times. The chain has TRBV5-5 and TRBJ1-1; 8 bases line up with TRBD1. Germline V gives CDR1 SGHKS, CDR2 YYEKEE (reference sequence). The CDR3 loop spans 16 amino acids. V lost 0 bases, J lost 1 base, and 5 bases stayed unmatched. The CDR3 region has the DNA TGTGCCAGCAGCTTGGGCCTCGGACAGGGGAACACTGAAGCTTTCTTT. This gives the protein CASSLGLGQGNTEAFF.